The rows below give T cell receptor beta chains drawn from one sample of a study of CD8 T cells in Susac syndrome. TCRdb re-called the immunoSEQ multiplex PCR reads with MiXCR, one entry per CDR3 protein. Of approximately 170,000 distinct CDR3 sequences listed, about 91% were seen once; the top ten hold under 0.085%. The sample taken for sequencing was CD4+ T cells from PBMCs. Source of these receptors: a human donor in good health. The CDR3 runs from the conserved cysteine through the conserved F or W. Fields, in order: clone size, CDR3 length, J gene, V gene, D gene, CDR3 protein, CDR3 DNA. The D gene is left open where the match is weak. Expanded clones are given a class, and other clones once, few, many or no size at all.

>.|11|TRBJ2-1|TRBV10-2|.
CASSRMNEQFF
TGCGCCAGCAGTCGCATGAATGAGCAGTTCTTC
>once|15|TRBJ1-1|TRBV7-9|.
CASTTRASFGTEAFF
TGTGCCAGCACCACCCGGGCCTCGTTTGGCACTGAAGCTTTCTTT
>.|16|TRBJ2-1|TRBV5-4|.
CASTRDGGSMGNEQFF
TGTGCCAGCACCCGTGATGGAGGGAGTATGGGGAATGAGCAGTTCTTC
>.|15|TRBJ2-2|TRBV5-1|.
CASSLALGKDGELFF
TGCGCCAGCAGCTTGGCTCTTGGGAAGGACGGGGAGCTGTTTTTT
>.|16|TRBJ1-5|TRBV6-1|.
CASSAILGYGNQPQHF
TGTGCCAGCAGCGCGATACTAGGGTATGGCAATCAGCCCCAGCATTTT
>.|16|TRBJ1-4|TRBV28|.
CASSPLRHQTNEKLFF
TGTGCCAGCAGTCCCCTAAGACACCAGACAAATGAAAAACTGTTTTTT
>few|13|TRBJ1-5|TRBV19|.
CASSIDRSQPQHF
TGTGCCAGTAGTATAGATCGGAGTCAGCCCCAGCATTTT
>.|14|TRBJ1-4|TRBV20-1|.
CSARKQGANEKLFF
TGCAGTGCTAGAAAACAGGGTGCTAATGAAAAACTGTTTTTT
>.|14|TRBJ2-7|TRBV5-1|TRBD1
CASSSGTGGYEQYF
TGCGCCAGCAGCTCCGGGACAGGGGGCTACGAGCAGTACTTC
>.|15|TRBJ1-6|TRBV5-1|TRBD1
CASSSGQGDNSPLHF
TGCGCCAGCAGCTCCGGACAGGGGGATAATTCACCCCTCCACTTT
>once|14|TRBJ2-3|TRBV28|.
CASSGSPLTDTQYF
TGTGCCAGCAGTGGGTCCCCGCTCACAGATACGCAGTATTTT
>once|14|TRBJ2-7|TRBV20-1|TRBD2
CSASRRGGSYEQYF
TGCAGTGCTAGCAGACGGGGGGGGTCCTACGAGCAGTACTTC
>.|13|TRBJ1-2|TRBV20-1|TRBD1
CSARDREDYGYTF
TGCAGTGCTAGGGACAGGGAGGACTATGGCTACACCTTC
>.|14|TRBJ1-5|TRBV20-1|.
CSALQGVGNQPQHF
TGCAGTGCTCTACAGGGTGTAGGGAATCAGCCCCAGCATTTT
>.|15|TRBJ1-2|TRBV20-1|.
CSARDAQGWLRGYTF
TGCAGTGCTAGAGATGCCCAGGGCTGGTTACGGGGCTACACCTTC
>.|16|TRBJ1-5|TRBV25-1|TRBD1
CASSQTGTGGHQPQHF
TGTGCCAGCAGTCAGACCGGGACAGGGGGGCATCAGCCCCAGCATTTT
>.|15|TRBJ2-3|TRBV20-1|TRBD2
CSQPRLAGGPDTQYF
TGCAGTCAACCCCGCCTAGCGGGGGGACCAGATACGCAGTATTTT
>.|12|TRBJ1-1|TRBV29-1|.
CSAEKSARGAFF
TGCAGCGCTGAAAAATCGGCCAGAGGGGCTTTCTTT
>.|15|TRBJ1-1|TRBV3-1|.
CASSQAVGMNTEAFF
TGTGCCAGCAGCCAAGCGGTCGGGATGAACACTGAAGCTTTCTTT
>.|14|TRBJ2-1|TRBV7-2|.
CASSFLGAAGEQFF
TGTGCCAGCAGCTTCTTAGGGGCGGCGGGTGAGCAGTTCTTC
>.|15|TRBJ2-7|TRBV2|.
CASSESPGAGGEQYF
TGTGCCAGCAGTGAATCCCCAGGGGCGGGTGGCGAGCAGTACTTC
>.|15|TRBJ1-1|TRBV6-5|TRBD1
CASSYSRTGDTEAFF
TGTGCCAGCAGTTACTCTAGGACAGGGGACACTGAAGCTTTCTTT
>.|16|TRBJ2-3|TRBV3-1|.
CASSQSGARASDTQYF
TGTGCCAGCAGCCAATCAGGGGCTAGAGCTTCAGATACGCAGTATTTT
>.|17|TRBJ1-2|TRBV18|.
CASSPQDLGRGDYGYTF
TGTGCCAGCTCACCTCAAGATCTTGGACGGGGGGACTATGGCTACACCTTC
>.|17|TRBJ1-6|TRBV9|TRBD1
CASSPTGGLSYNSPLHF
TGTGCCAGCAGCCCAACAGGGGGGCTCTCCTATAATTCACCCCTCCACTTT
>.|15|TRBJ2-1|TRBV7-2|TRBD2
CASSFIRGGQNEQFF
TGTGCCAGCAGCTTTATCCGCGGGGGGCAGAATGAGCAGTTCTTC
>.|15|TRBJ2-1|TRBV9|TRBD2
CASSSGTSGNNEQFF
TGTGCCAGCAGCTCAGGGACTAGCGGAAACAATGAGCAGTTCTTC
>.|15|TRBJ2-5|TRBV7-6|TRBD1
CASSLRGQGGETQYF
TGTGCCAGCAGCTTAAGGGGACAGGGAGGGGAGACCCAGTACTTC
>.|13|TRBJ1-1|TRBV6-2/TRBV6-3|.
CASSFWDTTEAFF
TGTGCCAGCAGTTTCTGGGACACCACTGAAGCTTTCTTT
>.|15|TRBJ2-5|TRBV5-1|.
CASSGGDLYQETQYF
TGCGCCAGCAGCGGTGGGGACTTGTACCAAGAGACCCAGTACTTC
>few|13|TRBJ2-5|TRBV7-2|.
CASSLTGDETQYF
TGTGCCAGCAGCTTAACGGGGGATGAGACCCAGTACTTC
>.|15|TRBJ2-2|TRBV9|.
CASSKRGLDTGELFF
TGTGCCAGCAGCAAGAGGGGGTTAGACACCGGGGAGCTGTTTTTT
>.|13|TRBJ2-5|TRBV7-9|.
CASSRTAEETQYF
TGTGCCAGCAGCCGCACCGCGGAGGAGACCCAGTACTTC
>.|16|TRBJ2-2|TRBV6-1|TRBD1
CASSDTGVTNTGELFF
TGTGCCAGCAGCGACACAGGGGTCACGAACACCGGGGAGCTGTTTTTT
>.|14|TRBJ2-5|TRBV5-4|.
CASSQLQGVETQYF
TGTGCCAGCAGCCAGTTACAGGGAGTAGAGACCCAGTACTTC
>.|17|TRBJ2-5|TRBV30|TRBD2
CAWSMASGGLDQETQYF
TGTGCCTGGAGTATGGCTAGCGGGGGCCTTGACCAAGAGACCCAGTACTTC
>.|15|TRBJ1-2|TRBV5-1|.
CASSVNTGSPDGYTF
TGCGCCAGCAGCGTGAATACAGGGTCCCCGGACGGCTACACCTTC
>.|13|TRBJ2-3|TRBV6-2/TRBV6-3|TRBD2
CASSYPLAGGKHF
TGTGCCAGCAGTTACCCCCTAGCGGGGGGGAAACATTTT
>.|14|TRBJ2-4|TRBV7-2|.
CASSLVSAPGIQYF
TGTGCCAGCAGCTTAGTCTCAGCCCCAGGCATTCAGTACTTC
>.|11|TRBJ2-1|TRBV10-3|.
CAISSYNEQFF
TGTGCCATCAGTTCCTACAATGAGCAGTTCTTC